This TCR beta chain was identified during a study of beta chain features in type 1 diabetes. The J segment lost 2 bases and the V segment lost 6 bases, leaving 8 bases of the junction unmatched. The CDR3 sequence is 15 residues long. From germline, CDR1 is SGHAT and CDR2 FQNNGV. This clone was seen a few times. Its antigen is unidentified. Study results and limitations: All four CD4+ subsets of Type 1 diabetes patients contained TCRB CDR3s that were moderately but significantly shorter. The study found fewer insertions and more deletions at VDJ junctions in type 1 diabetes patients. Within patients, naive, central memory and Treg TCRB repertoires seemed more similar than within healthy donors.

Investigators reverse transcribed all isolated RNA, so they sequenced expressed TCRB transcripts. Measured with immunoSEQ multiplex PCR; TCRdb has only the in-frame clones, and not every one. In the table there are about 160,000 clones, approximately 8.1% of which are singletons. CD45RO/CCR7/CD25/CD127/CD95/CD27 staining was used to isolate CD4+ naive, central memory, regulatory and stem cell-like memory cells by sorting. The TCR was taken from a woman aged 40 to 55 with type 1 diabetes. Sequencing was carried out using central memory CD4+ T cells from blood. The chain uses TRBV11-2 and TRBJ2-3; 7 bases are a match to TRBD1. CDR3: CASRLQGTPTDTQYF. The DNA for the CDR3 is TGTGCCAGCAGACTACAGGGGACACCCACAGATACGCAGTATTTT.